This T cell receptor (beta chain) was documented in a study of identical twins. Overall study findings and caveats: The authors drew conclusions from cross-sectional statistical analysis rather than following the same donors.

TCRdb used MiXCR to reprocess the 5' RACE reads, holding one entry per CDR3 protein. This sample has 430,000 or so distinct CDR3 sequences, with 20% to 25% found just once. This clonotype was observed a few times. Its target is unknown. V lost 0 bases, J lost 7 bases, and 13 bases lay in between. There are 14 residues in the CDR3. In germline, CDR1 is SGHNT, CDR2 YYREEE (reference sequence). The sample also formed part of further work on T cells expressing NK-cell markers. That source adds: Repertoire data for TCR beta were derived from sorted T cells (CD3+CD56+NKG2C+, CD3+CD56+NKG2C- and CD3+CD56-NKG2C+). Seven of the eight sequenced donors were HCMV-seropositive; one was seronegative. The sorts in several experiments were restricted to alpha-beta TCR T cells by an anti-gamma-delta TCR antibody.

V gene TRBV5-4 combines with J gene TRBJ2-5; possible D gene TRBD2, 5 bases. Source material: CD4+ T cells sorted from blood. The sequence derives from a woman aged 18 to 35 in good health. The CDR3 coding sequence is TGTGCCAGCAGCTTGGGGGGAGAACCTACGACCCAGTACTTC. This codes for CASSLGGEPTTQYF.